This TCR beta chain was obtained from a study of blood T cell repertoires in COVID-19. Overall study context: Sources were T cells, B-cell-depleted T cells, or PBMCs; the material itself was cDNA or gDNA.

Original handling: How many nucleated cells were present was estimated from reference gene primer amplification. TCRdb's copy holds only in-frame clones and misses some; the assay was immunoSEQ multiplex PCR. The V and J calls and the clone size are those of that table, but D and trimming were determined from the DNA. This table has around 450,000 clones, around 89% appearing once. V lost 0 bases to trimming and J lost 1 base, with 3 bases between them. CDR1 is SQVTM, CDR2 ANQGSEA, per germline. The CDR3 runs 12 residues. The sequence was collected from a woman aged 30 to 39 with acute or convalescent COVID-19. The gene calls are TRBV29-1 and TRBJ1-1; D uncertain. Sequencing was done on a sample of peripheral blood. The CDR3 protein is CSVEDKNTEAFF. DNA for the CDR3: TGCAGCGTTGAAGATAAGAACACTGAAGCTTTCTTT.